In this sample, the clone carrying this TCR beta chain turned up a few times. The antigen remains undetermined. Assay: immunoSEQ multiplex PCR; the TCRdb copy retains only in-frame clones and omits some. There are around 99,000 clones in the sample; about 90% occur only once, and 4.5% to 6% lies in the top ten. In germline, CDR1 is MRHNA, CDR2 SNTAGT. CDR3 length: 15 amino acids. V gave up 7 bases and J gave up 7 bases, with 23 bases separating them. The sample is drawn from a study of radiotherapy plus CTLA-4 blockade in lung cancer. Broader study findings: Alongside interferon-beta, early blood T cell clone dynamics were reportedly the best predictor of response.

V is TRBV6-4 and J is TRBJ2-7, with D tentatively TRBD2 (6 bases). This TCR was sampled from a human donor with non-small cell lung cancer that progressed on radiotherapy plus ipilimumab. Sequenced material: peripheral blood, taken from a patient treated with radiotherapy plus ipilimumab. CDR3 region: CASTLGSSRGVEQYF. As DNA, the CDR3 is TGTGCCAGCACCCTGGGGAGTTCCCGCGGGGTAGAGCAGTACTTC.